These 30 T cell receptor beta chains originate from one sample sequenced in a study of tumor and adjacent non-tumor tissue in lung cancer. The template was RNA from unsorted bulk tissue. More than 3 cm separated this lung sample from the edge of the tumor. TCRbeta libraries were built with three rounds of nested PCR, modified from ARM-PCR. TCRdb processed the multiplex PCR reads anew with MiXCR; each CDR3 protein has one entry. The data contain more than 55,000 distinct CDR3 sequences, roughly three quarters of them singletons. The specimen sequenced was distant non-tumor lung tissue. These receptors were obtained from a man aged 60 to 75 with non-small cell lung cancer.

Points on this clonotype: Since the CDR3 does not end with the conserved phenylalanine or tryptophan, this likely comes from a read error. The chain links TRBV20-1 to TRBJ2-3, with a possible D match to TRBD1 (6 bases). The CDR3 runs 13 residues. Germline V CDR1 and CDR2: DFQATT, SNEGSKA (reference sequence). Between the trimmed V and J ends, which lost 3 bases and 2 bases, there was a span of 9 bases. The CDR3 is CSARDSTTDTQYL. In nucleotides, the CDR3 is TGCAGTGCTAGGGACAGTACCACAGATACGCAGTATCTT.

Concerning this clonotype itself: A junction boundary mismatches the germline segment, possibly from a read error. The CDR3 here is CGSSYSRRETAEQYF. The CDR3 DNA follows: TGTGGCAGCAGTTATTCGAGGCGGGAGACGGCCGAGCAGTATTTC. The rearrangement links TRBV6-5 to TRBJ2-7; 7 nucleotides line up with TRBD2. The CDR3 is 15 amino acids. Germline CDR1 MNHEY, CDR2 SVGAGI.

The table lists this clonotype with a count of one. A read error may produce the germline difference seen at one junction end. This chain uses TRBV5-6 with TRBJ1-1; 7 bases agree with TRBD1. The germline gives CDR1 SGHDT, CDR2 YYEEEE. The CDR3 covers 15 residues. The CDR3 DNA follows: TGTGCCAGCTGCTCGGCGCGAGACAGGGACCCCCTCCGAATCTTT. Protein sequence: CASCSARDRDPLRIF.

In the case of this clonotype: This CDR3 is missing its conserved last phenylalanine or tryptophan, likely due to a read error. V is TRBV5-6 and J is TRBJ2-2; 8 nucleotides agree with TRBD1. CDR1 and CDR2 from the germline V gene are SGHDT and YYEEEE. Trimming took 4 bases from V and 5 from J; bases not matched to a gene: 7. The CDR3 is 15 amino acids. The chain's CDR3 is CASSLWTGPTGELFS. The CDR3 DNA reads as TGTGCCAGCAGCCTTTGGACAGGGCCTACCGGGGAGCTGTTTTCT.

About this clonotype: Here the CDR3 omits its conserved ending phenylalanine or tryptophan, so a read error is the likely source. The DNA is left out, because the CDR3 cannot be placed on it with certainty; the CDR3 is given as TCRdb lists it. This chain links TRBV24-1 with TRBJ2-7; TRBD1, as called in the table, went unchecked against the DNA. The CDR3 has 18 amino acids, counting both end residues. Germline V gene lookup returns CDR1 KGHDR and CDR2 SFDVKD. CDR3 sequence reads: CATSDLSNRGKLLLRAIL.

A word on this clonotype: A single base separates this from a much larger clone, so it may be a read error. The chain uses TRBV5-1 and TRBJ1-4, with D tentatively TRBD1 (5 bases). The CDR3 is made up of 14 amino acids. Germline CDR1 and CDR2: SGHRS and YFSETQ. Written as DNA, the CDR3 is TGCGTCAGCAGCGTGGGTCTTTCCGGGGGAAAACTGTTTTTT. This codes for CVSSVGLSGGKLFF.

Here the CDR3 reads CASSEGKDQPQHF. The CDR3 region has the DNA TGTGCCAGCTCAGAGGGGAAGGATCAGCCCCAGCATTTT. The chain carries TRBV18 and TRBJ1-5, with D perhaps matching TRBD1 (5 bases). Germline V gene data show CDR1 as KGHSH and CDR2 as LQKENI. V dropped 5 bases and J dropped 5 bases, with 10 bases sitting between them. The CDR3 has 13 residues.

This clonotype was detected ten times or more. The genes are TRBV28 and TRBJ1-2; possible D gene TRBD1, 5 bases. Trimming pared 5 bases from V and 5 bases from J, leaving 18 bases between. Germline CDR1 reads MDHEN; CDR2 reads SYDVKM. The CDR3 has 15 amino acids. CDR3 in amino acids: CASSRLGQDTYGYTF. CDR3 DNA: TGTGCCAGCAGTCGTCTTGGGCAGGACACTTATGGCTACACCTTC.

Points on this clonotype: This CDR3 fails to terminate in the conserved phenylalanine or tryptophan, so it likely reflects a read error. The chain employs TRBV29-1 and TRBJ2-4; unclear D gene. V shed 8 bases and J shed 6 bases, with 14 bases lying between them. This CDR3 is 12 amino acids long. CDR1 SQVTM and CDR2 ANQGSEA come from the germline V gene. The CDR3 sequence: CSFRASINIQYL. CDR3 nucleotides: TGCAGCTTCCGGGCTTCCATAAACATTCAGTACTTA.

On this clonotype: Likely a read error: the CDR3 ends without its conserved phenylalanine or tryptophan. The rearrangement joins TRBV7-8 to TRBJ1-6; no clear D. The CDR3 has 15 residues. V dropped 0 bases and J dropped 9 bases, with 12 bases sitting between them. The germline gives CDR1 SGHVS, CDR2 FQNEAQ. The CDR3 region has the DNA TGTGCCAGCAGCTTAGCGTTCATATCTGCTTCACCCCTCCACCTT. It specifies CASSLAFISASPLHL.

This clonotype was counted a single time. The rearrangement joins TRBV6-2 or TRBV6-3 to TRBJ1-2, with 7 nucleotides matching TRBD1. CDR1 and CDR2 from the germline V gene are MNHEY and SVGEGT. The V gene end was trimmed by 10 bases and the J gene end by 2 bases; junction bases not matched to a gene: 13. This CDR3 is built from 15 residues. CDR3 bases: TGTGCCAACAGACAGTCTGACAGGGCCAACTATGGCTACACCTTC. This translates into CANRQSDRANYGYTF.

This clonotype has only a few counts. This clone may be a read error of a much larger clone one base away. This chain connects TRBV5-1 to TRBJ2-5; D is ambiguous. Germline CDR1 is SGHRS and CDR2 is YFSETQ. The CDR3 runs to 13 residues. V was trimmed by 9 bases and J by 2 bases, leaving 14 bases between them. The CDR3 loop reads CATAMGFQETQYF. The CDR3 DNA reads TGCGCCACCGCAATGGGCTTTCAAGAGACCCAGTACTTC.

Concerning this clonotype: A junction boundary mismatches the germline segment, possibly from a read error. The V call is TRBV4-2, the J call TRBJ2-5; D may correspond to TRBD1 or TRBD2 (5 bases each). The length of the CDR3 is 17 residues. Germline CDR1 reads LGHNA; CDR2 reads YNFKEQ. The CDR3 DNA sequence: TGTGACAGCAGCCACCCAAGAGTAGGGGACCGTCCTGGGACCCAGTGCTTC. Protein sequence: CDSSHPRVGDRPGTQCF.

In this sample, this clonotype turned up once. One junction end does not reproduce the germline sequence, and a read error may be involved. In nucleotides, the CDR3 is TGTGCCAGCAGCCTTGAACTAGCGGATATCACAGATATGCAGTATTTT. Its protein is CASSLELADITDMQYF. The chain has TRBV11-3 and TRBJ2-3, with 8 positions matching TRBD2. The CDR3 has 16 residues. Germline V CDR1 and CDR2: SGHNT, YENEEA.

This clonotype was found many times. The rearrangement joins TRBV30 to TRBJ1-1, with D tentatively TRBD1 (6 bases). CDR1 and CDR2 from the germline V gene are GTSNPN and SVGIG (reference sequence). The V end lost 5 bases, the J end lost 8 bases, and 21 bases lay between the germline ends. This CDR3 spans 14 amino acids. CDR3 amino acids: CAWVGLQGMGEAFF. CDR3 coding DNA: TGTGCCTGGGTCGGCCTACAGGGAATGGGGGAAGCTTTCTTT.

Worth noting for this clonotype: At one end, the junction sequence differs from germline, possibly due to a read error. The J gene is TRBJ1-1, the V gene TRBV6-5; D not certain. From germline, CDR1 is MNHEY and CDR2 SVGAGI. CDR3 size: 13 residues. Here the CDR3 DNA reads TGTGTCAGCAGTTCTGACGTGAACACTGAAGCTTTCTTT. The encoded protein is CVSSSDVNTEAFF.

On this clonotype: A junction end diverges from the germline sequence, so it may reflect a read error. The rearrangement links TRBV11-1 to TRBJ2-2, with D possibly TRBD2 on 5 matching bases. Germline V CDR1 and CDR2: SGHAT, FQDESV (reference sequence). This CDR3 region has 14 residues. CDR3 nucleotide sequence: TGTATCAGCAGCTATATTAGTGGCACCGGGGAGCTATTTTTT. Translating it yields CISSYISGTGELFF.

In regard to this clonotype: This may stem from a read error, because a much larger clone lies one nucleotide away. The rearrangement uses TRBV5-1 and TRBJ2-7; 13 bases are shared with TRBD2. V lost 5 bases, J lost 8 bases, and 4 bases stayed unmatched. CDR1 SGHRS and CDR2 YFSETQ come from the germline V gene. The CDR3 spans 13 residues. The CDR3 reads CASRLAGGYKQYF. The CDR3 nucleotides read TGCGCCAGCAGACTAGCGGGAGGGTACAAGCAGTACTTC.

A note on this clonotype: Given a much more abundant clone one base away, this may be a read error. The J gene is TRBJ2-5, the V gene TRBV25-1; possibly TRBD1 for D (5 bases). In germline, CDR1 is MGHDK, CDR2 SYGVNS. The CDR3 is 14 amino acids. The CDR3, as DNA: TGTGCCAGCAGTGTAAAGACAGAACAAGAGACCCGGTACTTC. Protein: CASSVKTEQETRYF.

Remarks on this clonotype: A much more abundant neighbour one base away suggests this may be a read error. This chain connects TRBV4-3 to TRBJ2-3; D perhaps matches TRBD1 (6 bases). This CDR3 is built from 13 residues. Germline V lookup: CDR1 LGHNA, CDR2 YSLEER. The CDR3 protein is CACSRLQGGTQYF. As DNA, the CDR3 is TGCGCCTGCAGTCGACTACAGGGCGGTACGCAGTATTTT.

Of note for this clonotype: A junction end diverges from the germline sequence, so it may reflect a read error. This CDR3 is CDSSPTGGSDEQYF. The CDR3, as DNA: TGTGACAGCAGCCCGACTGGGGGTAGCGACGAGCAGTACTTC. The chain combines TRBV4-2 with TRBJ2-7; D assignment may be TRBD1 or TRBD2 (5 bases each). There are 14 residues in the CDR3. Germline CDR1 reads LGHNA; CDR2 reads YNFKEQ.

The chain recombines TRBV29-1 with TRBJ2-1; maybe TRBD2 (6 bases). The CDR3 spans 14 residues. Germline lookup yields CDR1 SQVTM and CDR2 ANQGSEA. Trimming removed 6 bases at V and 8 bases at J, with 20 bases between. CDR3 in DNA: TGCAGCGTAGCCGGGACTTGCGGGACCTATGAGCAGTTCTTC. It specifies CSVAGTCGTYEQFF.

Regarding this clonotype: A read error may account for a junction end that differs from germline. The chain couples TRBV20-1 to TRBJ1-2, with 7 bases matching TRBD1. This CDR3 has 13 residues. From germline, CDR1 is DFQATT and CDR2 SNEGSKA (reference sequence). CDR3: CNAGTGANCGYTF. For the CDR3, the DNA is TGCAATGCTGGAACAGGGGCTAACTGTGGCTACACCTTC.

Concerning this clonotype itself: The CDR3 end shows no conserved phenylalanine or tryptophan, and so a read error is likely. No DNA is shown, since the ends of the CDR3 on it are uncertain; the CDR3 is the one TCRdb lists. The chain carries TRBV11-1 and TRBJ2-2; the D call of TRBD2 is as the table states it, not checked on the DNA. The CDR3 spans 14 residues, counting both ends. The germline V gene has CDR1 SGHAT and CDR2 FQDESV (reference sequence). The CDR3 spells CASSYTSGTGRLLL.

As to this clonotype: This may come from a read error, since a much larger clone is one base off. The CDR3 reads CDSSLRMGGESDTQYF. Here the CDR3 DNA reads TGTGACAGCAGCTTAAGAATGGGGGGCGAATCAGATACGCAGTATTTT. This chain connects TRBV7-3 to TRBJ2-3; D assignment may be TRBD1 or TRBD2 (6 bases each). CDR1 and CDR2 (germline): SGHTA, FQGTGA. The CDR3 totals 16 residues.

V and J are TRBV10-3 and TRBJ2-1, with TRBD2 identical over 10 bases. The germline gives CDR1 ENHRY, CDR2 SYGVKD. The trim removed 0 bases at V and 7 bases at J, leaving 9 bases unmatched. This CDR3 is 17 amino acids long. CDR3 coding DNA: TGTGCCATCAGTGAGTCGATAATGGGACTAGCGTGGAATGAGCAGTTCTTC. Its translation: CAISESIMGLAWNEQFF.

Of note for this clonotype: One junction end disagrees with the germline gene, perhaps due to a read error. The chain is built from TRBV6-6 and TRBJ2-2; D is perhaps TRBD1 (6 bases). CDR3 length equals 18 residues. The V gene's germline CDR1 is MNHNY and CDR2 SVGAGI (reference sequence). The DNA for the CDR3 is TGTGCCACCAGTAACTTCTACAGGGACCGAATGAACACCGGGGAGCTGTTTTTT. It is translated as CATSNFYRDRMNTGELFF.

Many counts were recorded for this clonotype. This sequence joins TRBV5-4 and TRBJ2-3, with D possibly TRBD2 on 6 matching bases. V lost 1 base and J 4 bases, leaving 10 bases between the germline ends. CDR1 and CDR2 from the germline V gene are SGHNT and YYREEE (reference sequence). This CDR3 comprises 14 residues. CDR3 amino acids: CASSLREESDTQYF. The CDR3 coding sequence is TGTGCCAGCAGCTTGAGGGAGGAGTCAGATACGCAGTATTTT.

As to this clonotype: A read error may account for a junction end that differs from germline. V usage is TRBV5-5 and J usage is TRBJ2-1, with 8 bases matching TRBD1. Matching the DNA end better, TRBJ2-7 makes the J call doubtful. Germline assignment: CDR1 SGHKS and CDR2 YYEKEE (reference sequence). This CDR3 has 12 amino acids. The CDR3 region is CASSFNRGLQYF. The CDR3 DNA reads as TGTGCGAGCAGCTTTAACAGGGGGTTGCAGTACTTC.

This clonotype was observed a few times. A read error may produce the germline difference seen at one junction end. The chain combines TRBV20-1 with TRBJ2-3; 11 nucleotides align to TRBD2. Looked up from germline, CDR1 is DFQATT and CDR2 is SNEGSKA (reference sequence). There are 13 residues in the CDR3. DNA of the CDR3: TGCATTGCTGTAGCGGGAGGGGTAGATACGCAGTATTTT. Protein product: CIAVAGGVDTQYF.